The entry below gives a single TCR beta chain sequence along with its context. Its antigen is not known. The data were obtained in a study of CD8+ T cells in alopecia areata. Study results and limitations: Normal skin contains resident alphabeta T cells, and these are also sequenced in scalp samples.

Starting from PBMCs, sorting isolated CD4+ and CD8+ T cells. Extraction and reverse transcription of RNA yielded cDNA as the sequencing template. Some clones are missing from TCRdb's copy, which holds only in-frame ones; the method was immunoSEQ multiplex PCR. The table has approximately 150,000 clones, about 89% seen once. The V end was cut by 8 bases, the J end by 2 bases, with 16 bases between. The CDR3 consists of 15 residues. From germline, CDR1 is PRHDT and CDR2 FYEKMQ (reference sequence). This TCR came from a human donor with alopecia areata. Sequencing used CD8+ T cells sorted from blood, obtained at week 0. This rearrangement joins TRBV13 to TRBJ1-5; weak D call: TRBD1 (6 bases). The CDR3 reads CASGYRDFGNQPQHF. CDR3 bases: TGTGCCAGCGGATACAGGGATTTTGGCAATCAGCCCCAGCATTTT. The full variable domain, in which reference TRBV13 and TRBJ1-5 provide the parts outside the CDR3, is AAGVIQSPRHLIKEKRETATLKCYPIPRHDTVYWYQQGPGQDPQFLISFYEKMQSDKGSIPDRFSAQQFSDYHSELNMSSLELGDSALYFCASGYRDFGNQPQHFGDGTRLSIL.